The entry that follows covers one T cell receptor beta chain sequence. Its antigen is currently unknown. These data are taken from a study of cytomegalovirus exposure and HLA in healthy donors. Whole-study findings and limits: Clonal expansion was found to be greater in HLA-associated TCR beta chains than in equally common others in a later analysis.

V lost 0 bases, J lost 2 bases, and 5 bases lay in between. Germline assignment: CDR1 MRHNA and CDR2 SNTAGT. The CDR3 loop spans 15 amino acids. The PCR made use of 60 Vbeta and 13 Jbeta primers. Generated by immunoSEQ multiplex PCR, the TCRdb table keeps only in-frame clones and is missing some. The repertoire holds 85,000 to 100,000 clones, with around four fifths as singletons. What was sequenced was PBMCs. The chain combines TRBV6-4 with TRBJ2-6; a weak D match, TRBD2 (5 bases). This receptor was obtained from a man between 45 and 60 years old in good health and CMV-seropositive. The CDR3 reads CASSDSLAGANVLTF. DNA for the CDR3: TGTGCCAGCAGTGACTCACTAGCTGGGGCCAACGTCCTGACTTTC.